The rows below give T cell receptor beta chains drawn from one sample of a study of blood T cell repertoires in COVID-19. The method was immunoSEQ multiplex PCR; TCRdb's version includes in-frame clones alone and lacks a portion of them. The data contain about 250,000 clones, 85% to 90% of them seen just once; the ten biggest clones take up roughly 2.5%. The sample comprised PBMCs or T cells enriched from blood (not recorded which). These receptor sequences come from a woman younger than 30 who had recovered from COVID-19. Both conserved end residues are part of each CDR3. D genes are given only for firm matches. Where a row states a size, it is once, few, many or the class of an expanded clone; other rows omit it.

cdr3_length	v_call	j_call	d_call	clone_size	cdr3_nt	cdr3_aa
15	TRBV5-1	TRBJ2-7	TRBD1	-	TGCGCCAGCAGCTTGGGGCAGGGGGCAAGGGGAGAGCAGTACTTC	CASSLGQGARGEQYF
17	TRBV19	TRBJ1-2	-	few	TGTGCCAGTAGACATCCCCCGGGACAAGGGACATCCTATGGCTACACCTTC	CASRHPPGQGTSYGYTF
14	TRBV5-3	TRBJ1-5	-	once	TGTGCCTTGGGCGGAGGGGATAGCAATCAGCCCCAGCATTTT	CALGGGDSNQPQHF
11	TRBV20-1	TRBJ1-6	-	once	TGCAGTGCCGGCGGGTATGGCCCCCTCCACTTT	CSAGGYGPLHF
14	TRBV20-1	TRBJ2-5	-	-	TGCAGTGCTAGTCCCCCCGGTGCGCAAGAGACCCAGTACTTC	CSASPPGAQETQYF
13	TRBV6-5	TRBJ2-2	-	-	TGTGCCAGCAGTTTAGGGGTTAGCGGGGAGCTGTTTTTT	CASSLGVSGELFF
16	TRBV4-1	TRBJ1-4	TRBD1	-	TGCGCCAGCAGCCAATTGATAGGGGGCGAAGGTGAAAAACTGTTTTTT	CASSQLIGGEGEKLFF
15	TRBV27	TRBJ1-2	TRBD1	-	TGTGCCAGCAGTTCACACCCGGGACAGGGCTATGGCTACACCTTC	CASSSHPGQGYGYTF
18	TRBV3-1/TRBV3-2	TRBJ2-5	TRBD2	-	TGTGCCAGCAGCCAAGGAAGGCGACTAGCGGGGGCCGGGGAGACCCAGTACTTC	CASSQGRRLAGAGETQYF
16	TRBV28	TRBJ1-6	TRBD1	-	TGTGCCAGCAGACTTCCGGGACAGATAAATAATTCACCCCTCCACTTT	CASRLPGQINNSPLHF
15	TRBV3-1/TRBV3-2	TRBJ1-2	TRBD1	-	TGTGCCAGCAGCCAGAACCCGGGACAGGGCTATGGCTACACCTTC	CASSQNPGQGYGYTF
18	TRBV6-1	TRBJ1-3	-	-	TGTGCCAGCAGTGACCCGTCCGATTTGGGACTAACCGAGAACACCATATATTTT	CASSDPSDLGLTENTIYF
19	TRBV28	TRBJ2-6	-	-	TGTGCCAGCAGTTTAGTTCTCGGCCGGACAGAATCTGGGGCCAACGTCCTGACTTTC	CASSLVLGRTESGANVLTF
16	TRBV2	TRBJ1-1	TRBD1	-	TGTGCCAGCAGGGACAGGGGGGACCGTTGGGGCACTGAAGCTTTCTTT	CASRDRGDRWGTEAFF
12	TRBV12-3/TRBV12-4	TRBJ1-1	-	-	TGTGCCAGCAGCCCTGACACGATGGAAGCTTTCTTT	CASSPDTMEAFF
15	TRBV7-3	TRBJ2-1	TRBD2	-	TGTGCCAGCAGTTGGACTAGCGGGGGACACAATGAGCAGTTCTTC	CASSWTSGGHNEQFF
16	TRBV5-1	TRBJ2-3	TRBD2	once	TGCGCCAGCAGACCCGGACTAGCGGGGTATCAAGATACGCAGTATTTT	CASRPGLAGYQDTQYF
16	TRBV30	TRBJ1-5	TRBD1	-	TGTGCCTGGAGTGTACCTGTAACAGGGGGCGGACAGCCCCAGCATTTT	CAWSVPVTGGGQPQHF
16	TRBV25-1	TRBJ2-3	-	-	TGTGCCAGCAGTGAATATACAGGGAGCAGCACAGATACGCAGTATTTT	CASSEYTGSSTDTQYF
16	TRBV7-2	TRBJ1-5	-	-	TGTGCCAGCAGCTTAGCGCGGTCAGGGGTAGGTCAGCCCCAGCATTTT	CASSLARSGVGQPQHF
14	TRBV6-6	TRBJ1-1	-	-	TGTGCCAGCAGTCCCGACAGGATGGACACTGAAGCTTTCTTT	CASSPDRMDTEAFF
12	TRBV10-3	TRBJ2-7	-	-	TGTGCCATCAGCCAGGGTAGGAACGAGCAGTACTTC	CAISQGRNEQYF
18	TRBV3-1/TRBV3-2	TRBJ2-3	-	-	TGTGCCAGCAGCCAAGATTTTCCCTCGGGGGGCGGCACAGATACGCAGTATTTT	CASSQDFPSGGGTDTQYF
16	TRBV27	TRBJ1-5	-	-	TGTGCCAGCAGTCTCTACCCCACAGGGACGGGGCAGCCCCAGCATTTT	CASSLYPTGTGQPQHF
12	TRBV12-3/TRBV12-4	TRBJ2-3	-	-	TGTGCCAGCACCCCGACTACAGATACGCAGTATTTT	CASTPTTDTQYF
15	TRBV5-1	TRBJ2-1	TRBD1	once	TGCGCCAGCAGCGGCGTCCAGGGGGTCTACAATGAGCAGTTCTTC	CASSGVQGVYNEQFF
12	TRBV7-9	TRBJ2-5	-	few	TGTGCCAGCAGCCGACAGCAAGAGACCCAGTACTTC	CASSRQQETQYF
13	TRBV6-5	TRBJ1-5	-	-	TGTGCCAGCATCGAGGAGGAGGGTCAGCCCCAGCATTTT	CASIEEEGQPQHF
17	TRBV3-1/TRBV3-2	TRBJ2-5	TRBD2	once	TGTGCCAGCAGCCAAGAGGGGACTAGCTGGATCCAAGAGACCCAGTACTTC	CASSQEGTSWIQETQYF
13	TRBV28	TRBJ1-5	-	-	TGTGCCAGCGTGGAGGGGAGCATCCAGCCCCAGCATTTT	CASVEGSIQPQHF
15	TRBV4-1	TRBJ1-4	TRBD1	once	TGCGCCAGCAGCTTTCCGGGACAGGGGAATGAAAAACTGTTTTTT	CASSFPGQGNEKLFF